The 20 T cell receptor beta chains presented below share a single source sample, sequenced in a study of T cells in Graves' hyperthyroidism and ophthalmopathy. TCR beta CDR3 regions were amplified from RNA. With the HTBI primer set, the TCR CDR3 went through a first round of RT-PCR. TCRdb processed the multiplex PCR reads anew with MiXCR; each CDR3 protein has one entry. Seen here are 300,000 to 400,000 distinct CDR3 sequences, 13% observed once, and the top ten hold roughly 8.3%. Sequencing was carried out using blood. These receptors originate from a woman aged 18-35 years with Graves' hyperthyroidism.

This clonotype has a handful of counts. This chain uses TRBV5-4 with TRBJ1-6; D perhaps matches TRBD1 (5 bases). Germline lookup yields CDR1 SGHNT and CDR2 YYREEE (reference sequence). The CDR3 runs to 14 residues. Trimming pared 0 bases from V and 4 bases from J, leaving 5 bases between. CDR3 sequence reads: CASSLGGYNSPLHF. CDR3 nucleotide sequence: TGTGCCAGCAGCTTGGGGGGGTATAATTCACCCCTCCACTTT.

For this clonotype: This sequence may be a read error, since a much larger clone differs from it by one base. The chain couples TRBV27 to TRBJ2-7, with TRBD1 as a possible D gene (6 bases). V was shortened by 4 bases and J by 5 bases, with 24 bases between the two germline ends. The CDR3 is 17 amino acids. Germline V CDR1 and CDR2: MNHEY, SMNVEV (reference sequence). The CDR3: CASSSNRVPTKKDEQYF. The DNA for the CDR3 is TGTGCCAGCAGTTCGAACAGGGTCCCCACCAAAAAGGACGAGCAGTACTTC.

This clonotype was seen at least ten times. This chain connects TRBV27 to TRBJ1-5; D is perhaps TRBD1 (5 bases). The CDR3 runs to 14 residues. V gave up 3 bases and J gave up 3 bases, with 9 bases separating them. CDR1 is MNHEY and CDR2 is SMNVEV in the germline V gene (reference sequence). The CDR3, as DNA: TGTGCCAGCAGTTTTGACAGCAACAATCAGCCCCAGCATTTT. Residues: CASSFDSNNQPQHF.

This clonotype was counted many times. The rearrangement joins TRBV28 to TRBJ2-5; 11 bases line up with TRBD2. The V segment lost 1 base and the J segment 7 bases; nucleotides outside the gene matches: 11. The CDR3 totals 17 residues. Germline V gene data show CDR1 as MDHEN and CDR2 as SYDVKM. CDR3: CASSLFWSSGGSGTQYF. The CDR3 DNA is TGTGCCAGCAGTTTATTTTGGTCTAGCGGGGGGAGTGGGACCCAGTACTTC.

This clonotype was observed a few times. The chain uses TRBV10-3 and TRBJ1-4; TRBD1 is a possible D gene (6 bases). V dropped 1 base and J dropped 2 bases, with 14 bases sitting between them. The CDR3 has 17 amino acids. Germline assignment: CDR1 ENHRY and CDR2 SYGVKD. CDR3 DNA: TGTGCCATCAGTGAGTTCCAACAGGGTGGGACTAATGAAAAACTGTTTTTT. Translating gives CAISEFQQGGTNEKLFF.

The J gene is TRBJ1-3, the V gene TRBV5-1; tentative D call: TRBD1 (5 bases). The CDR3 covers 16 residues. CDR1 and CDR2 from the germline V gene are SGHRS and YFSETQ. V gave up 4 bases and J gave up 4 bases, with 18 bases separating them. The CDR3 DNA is TGCGCCAGCAGCCCTGGGGCCGACACTCTCGGAAACACCATATATTTT. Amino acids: CASSPGADTLGNTIYF.

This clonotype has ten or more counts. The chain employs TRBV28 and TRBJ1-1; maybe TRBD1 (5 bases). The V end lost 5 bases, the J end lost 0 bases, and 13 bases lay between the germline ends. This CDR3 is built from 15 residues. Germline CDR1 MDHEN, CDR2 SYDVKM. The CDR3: CASSPSHRMNTEAFF. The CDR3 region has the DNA TGTGCCAGCAGTCCTTCTCACAGGATGAACACTGAAGCTTTCTTT.

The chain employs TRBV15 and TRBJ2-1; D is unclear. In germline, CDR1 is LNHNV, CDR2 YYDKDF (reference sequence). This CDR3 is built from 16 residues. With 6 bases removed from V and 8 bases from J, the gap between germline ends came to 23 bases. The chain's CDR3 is CATRGRPAARSDEQFF. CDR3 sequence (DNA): TGTGCCACCAGGGGCAGGCCAGCAGCAAGGTCCGATGAGCAGTTCTTC.

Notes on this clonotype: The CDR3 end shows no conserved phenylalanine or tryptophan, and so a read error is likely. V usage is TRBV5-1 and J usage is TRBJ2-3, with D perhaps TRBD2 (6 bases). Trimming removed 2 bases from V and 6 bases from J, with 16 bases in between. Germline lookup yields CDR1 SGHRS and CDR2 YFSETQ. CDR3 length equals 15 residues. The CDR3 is CASSLGTAPGDTQYS. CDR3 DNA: TGCGCCAGCAGCTTAGGGACTGCTCCCGGCGATACGCAGTATTCT.

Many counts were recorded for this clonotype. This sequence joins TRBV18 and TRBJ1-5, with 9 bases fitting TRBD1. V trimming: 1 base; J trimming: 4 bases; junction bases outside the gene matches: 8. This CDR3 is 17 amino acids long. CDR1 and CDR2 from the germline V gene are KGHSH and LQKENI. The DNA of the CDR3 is TGTGCCAGCTCACCACAGGGGGGACAGGGAAGGAATCAGCCCCAGCATTTT. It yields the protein CASSPQGGQGRNQPQHF.

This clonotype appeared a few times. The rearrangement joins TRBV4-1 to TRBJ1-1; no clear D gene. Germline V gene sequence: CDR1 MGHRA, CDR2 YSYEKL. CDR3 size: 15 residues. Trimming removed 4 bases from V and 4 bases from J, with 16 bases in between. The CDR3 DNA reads TGCGCCAGCAGCCTACTGACCCCCGGAGGCACTGAAGCTTTCTTT. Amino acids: CASSLLTPGGTEAFF.

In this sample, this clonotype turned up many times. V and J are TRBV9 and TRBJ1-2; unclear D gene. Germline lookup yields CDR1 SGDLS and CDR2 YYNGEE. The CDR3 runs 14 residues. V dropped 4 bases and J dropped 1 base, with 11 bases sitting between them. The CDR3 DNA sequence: TGTGCCAGCAGCCCTTCGACGGGTAACTATGGCTACACCTTC. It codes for CASSPSTGNYGYTF.

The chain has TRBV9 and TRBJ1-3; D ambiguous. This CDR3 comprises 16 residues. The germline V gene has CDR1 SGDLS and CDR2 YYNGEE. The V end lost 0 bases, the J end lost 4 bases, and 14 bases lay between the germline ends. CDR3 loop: CASSVEPRGRGNTIYF. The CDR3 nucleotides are TGTGCCAGCAGCGTAGAACCCCGGGGTCGGGGAAACACCATATATTTT.

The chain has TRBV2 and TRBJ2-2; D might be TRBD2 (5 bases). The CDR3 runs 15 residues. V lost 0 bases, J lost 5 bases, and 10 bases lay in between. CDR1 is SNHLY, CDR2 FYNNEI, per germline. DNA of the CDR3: TGTGCCAGCAGTGAAGCGGTCAGGACTACCGGGGAGCTGTTTTTT. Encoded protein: CASSEAVRTTGELFF.

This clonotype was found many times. The CDR3 reads CASSFLQGSQTGYTF. DNA for the CDR3: TGTGCCAGCAGCTTCTTACAGGGGAGCCAAACTGGCTACACCTTC. V gene TRBV7-9 combines with J gene TRBJ1-2; 7 positions match TRBD1. Trimming removed 3 bases from V and 7 bases from J; junction bases left unmatched: 11. Germline lookup yields CDR1 SEHNR and CDR2 FQNEAQ (reference sequence). The CDR3 runs 15 residues.

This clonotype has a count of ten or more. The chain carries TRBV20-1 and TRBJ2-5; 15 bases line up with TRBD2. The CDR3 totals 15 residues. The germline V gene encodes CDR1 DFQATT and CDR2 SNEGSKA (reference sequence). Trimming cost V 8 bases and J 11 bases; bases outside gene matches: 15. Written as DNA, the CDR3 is TGCAGTTATCCTCCGGGACTAGCGGGAGGATCGGCTCAGTACTTC. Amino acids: CSYPPGLAGGSAQYF.

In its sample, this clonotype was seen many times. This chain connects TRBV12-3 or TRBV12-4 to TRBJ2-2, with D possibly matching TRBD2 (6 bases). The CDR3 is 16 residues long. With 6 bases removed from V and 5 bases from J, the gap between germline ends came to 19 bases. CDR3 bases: TGTGCCAGCAGGGGACCGCAGGGAGGAGGGACCGGGGAGCTGTTTTTT. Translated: CASRGPQGGGTGELFF.

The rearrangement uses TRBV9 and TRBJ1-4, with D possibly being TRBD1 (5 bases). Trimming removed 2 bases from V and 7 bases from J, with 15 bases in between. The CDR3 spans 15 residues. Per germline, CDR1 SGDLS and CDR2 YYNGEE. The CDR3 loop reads CASSVGGTQGEKLFF. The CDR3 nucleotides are TGTGCCAGCAGCGTCGGAGGGACTCAGGGTGAAAAACTGTTTTTT.

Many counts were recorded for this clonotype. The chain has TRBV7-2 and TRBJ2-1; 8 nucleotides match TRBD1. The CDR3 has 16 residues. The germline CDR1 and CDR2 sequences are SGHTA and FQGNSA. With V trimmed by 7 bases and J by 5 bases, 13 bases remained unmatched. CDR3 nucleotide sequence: TGTGCCAGCACCTCGCCCACAGGGGGAGGTCACAATGAGCAGTTCTTC. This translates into CASTSPTGGGHNEQFF.

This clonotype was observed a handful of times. The CDR3 sequence is CSARDLPGLSALHF. In DNA, the CDR3 is TGCAGTGCTAGAGATCTGCCAGGCCTTTCGGCCCTCCACTTT. The J gene is TRBJ1-6, the V gene TRBV20-1; D call uncertain. Germline assignment: CDR1 DFQATT and CDR2 SNEGSKA (reference sequence). This CDR3 region has 14 residues. With 0 bases removed from V and 14 bases from J, the gap between germline ends came to 17 bases.